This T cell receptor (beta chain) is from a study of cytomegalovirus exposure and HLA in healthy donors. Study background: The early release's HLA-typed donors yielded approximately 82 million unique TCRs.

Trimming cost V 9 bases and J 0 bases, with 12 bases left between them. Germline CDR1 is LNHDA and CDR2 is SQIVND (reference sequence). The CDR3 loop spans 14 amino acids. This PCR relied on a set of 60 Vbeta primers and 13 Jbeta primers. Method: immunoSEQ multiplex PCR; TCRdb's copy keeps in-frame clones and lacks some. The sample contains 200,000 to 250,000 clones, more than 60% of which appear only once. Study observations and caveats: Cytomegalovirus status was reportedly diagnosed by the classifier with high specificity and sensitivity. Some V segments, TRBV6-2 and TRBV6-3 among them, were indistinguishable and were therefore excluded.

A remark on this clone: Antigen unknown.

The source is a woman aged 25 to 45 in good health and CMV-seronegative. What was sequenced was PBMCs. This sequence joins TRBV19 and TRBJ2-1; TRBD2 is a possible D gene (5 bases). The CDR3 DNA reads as TGTGCCAGCGGTGGGGAGAGCTCCTACAATGAGCAGTTCTTC. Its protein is CASGGESSYNEQFF.